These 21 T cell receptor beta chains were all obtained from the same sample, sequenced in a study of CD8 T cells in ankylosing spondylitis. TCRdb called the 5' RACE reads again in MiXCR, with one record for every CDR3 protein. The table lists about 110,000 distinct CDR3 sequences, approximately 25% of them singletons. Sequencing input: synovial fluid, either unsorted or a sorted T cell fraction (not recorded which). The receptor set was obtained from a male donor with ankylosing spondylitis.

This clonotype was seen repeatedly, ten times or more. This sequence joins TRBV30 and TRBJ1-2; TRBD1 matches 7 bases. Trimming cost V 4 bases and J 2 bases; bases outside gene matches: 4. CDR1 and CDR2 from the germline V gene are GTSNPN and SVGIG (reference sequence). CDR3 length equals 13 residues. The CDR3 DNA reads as TGTGCCTGGACCCTGGACAGGAACTATGGCTACACCTTC. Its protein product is CAWTLDRNYGYTF. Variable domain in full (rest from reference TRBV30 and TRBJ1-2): SQTIHQWPATLVQPVGSPLSLECTVEGTSNPNLYWYRQAAGRGLQLLFYSVGIGQISSEVPQNLSASRPQDRQFILSSKKLLLSDSGFYLCAWTLDRNYGYTFGSGTRLTVV.

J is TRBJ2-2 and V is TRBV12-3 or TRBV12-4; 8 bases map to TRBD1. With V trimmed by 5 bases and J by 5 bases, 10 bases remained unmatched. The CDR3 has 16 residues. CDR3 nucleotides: TGTGCCAGCAGTCCTACCCGGACAGGGTCGACCGGGGAGCTGTTTTTT. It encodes CASSPTRTGSTGELFF.

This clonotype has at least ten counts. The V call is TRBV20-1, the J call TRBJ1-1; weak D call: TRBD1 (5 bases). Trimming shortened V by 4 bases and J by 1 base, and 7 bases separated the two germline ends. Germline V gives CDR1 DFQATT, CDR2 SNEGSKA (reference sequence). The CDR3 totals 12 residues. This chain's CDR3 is CSAIGANTEAFF. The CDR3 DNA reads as TGCAGTGCTATCGGGGCGAACACTGAAGCTTTCTTT.

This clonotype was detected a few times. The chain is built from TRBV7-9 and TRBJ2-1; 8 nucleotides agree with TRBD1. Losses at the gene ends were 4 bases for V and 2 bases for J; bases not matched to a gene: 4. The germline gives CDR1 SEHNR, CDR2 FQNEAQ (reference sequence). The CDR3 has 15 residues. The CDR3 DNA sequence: TGTGCCAGCAGCTCAGGGGGCCGTACCTACAATGAGCAGTTCTTC. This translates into CASSSGGRTYNEQFF.

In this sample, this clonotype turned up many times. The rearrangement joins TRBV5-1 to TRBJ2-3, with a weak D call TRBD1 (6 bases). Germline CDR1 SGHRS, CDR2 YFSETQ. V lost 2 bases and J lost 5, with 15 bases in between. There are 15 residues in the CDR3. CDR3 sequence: CASSFRGLPGDTQYF. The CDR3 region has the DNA TGCGCCAGCAGCTTCAGGGGCCTACCGGGAGATACGCAGTATTTT.

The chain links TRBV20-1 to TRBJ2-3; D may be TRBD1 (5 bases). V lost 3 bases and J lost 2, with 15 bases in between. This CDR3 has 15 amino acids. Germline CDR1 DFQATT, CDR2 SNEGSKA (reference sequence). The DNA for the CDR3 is TGCAGTGCTAGCAAGGGGATCCTTCACACAGATACGCAGTATTTT. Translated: CSASKGILHTDTQYF.

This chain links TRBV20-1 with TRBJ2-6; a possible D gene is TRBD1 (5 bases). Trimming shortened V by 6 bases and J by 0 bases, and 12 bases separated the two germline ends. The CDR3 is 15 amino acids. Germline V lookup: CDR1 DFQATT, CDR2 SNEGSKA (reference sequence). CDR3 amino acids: CSARPQGSGANVLTF. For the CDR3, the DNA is TGCAGTGCCAGACCTCAGGGCTCTGGGGCCAACGTCCTGACTTTC.

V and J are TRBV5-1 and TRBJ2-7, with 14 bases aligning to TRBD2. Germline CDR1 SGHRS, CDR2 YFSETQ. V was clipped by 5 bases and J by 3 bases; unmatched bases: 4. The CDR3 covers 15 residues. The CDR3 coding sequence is TGCGCCAGCAGGCAAGGACTAGCGGGAGGCTACGAGCAGTACGTC. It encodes CASRQGLAGGYEQYV.

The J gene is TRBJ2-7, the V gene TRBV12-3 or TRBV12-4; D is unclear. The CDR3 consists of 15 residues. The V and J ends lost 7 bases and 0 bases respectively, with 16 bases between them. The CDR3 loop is CASNAGPRSSYEQYF. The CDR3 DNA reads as TGTGCCAGCAATGCCGGGCCGAGGAGCTCCTACGAGCAGTACTTC.

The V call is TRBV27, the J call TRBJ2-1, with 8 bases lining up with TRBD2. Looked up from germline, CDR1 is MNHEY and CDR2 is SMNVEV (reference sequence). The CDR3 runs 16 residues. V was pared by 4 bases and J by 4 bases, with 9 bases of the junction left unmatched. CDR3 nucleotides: TGTGCCAGCAGTTCACGGGGGGGTAGAGGGTACAATGAGCAGTTCTTC. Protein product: CASSSRGGRGYNEQFF.

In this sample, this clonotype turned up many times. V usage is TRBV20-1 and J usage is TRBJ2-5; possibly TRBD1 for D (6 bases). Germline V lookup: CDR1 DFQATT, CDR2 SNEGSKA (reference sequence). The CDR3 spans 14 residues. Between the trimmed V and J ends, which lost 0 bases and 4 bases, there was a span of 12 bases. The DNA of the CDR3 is TGCAGTGCTAGAGATTTCCAGGGGAGAGAGACCCAGTACTTC. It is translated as CSARDFQGRETQYF.

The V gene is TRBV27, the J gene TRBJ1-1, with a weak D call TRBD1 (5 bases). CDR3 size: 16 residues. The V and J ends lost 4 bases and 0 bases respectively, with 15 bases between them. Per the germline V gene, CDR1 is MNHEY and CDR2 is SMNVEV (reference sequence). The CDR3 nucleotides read TGTGCCAGCAGTTATCGTCGGACACTAATGAACACTGAAGCTTTCTTT. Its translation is CASSYRRTLMNTEAFF.

The DNA for the CDR3 is TGCGCCAGCAGCTTGGTAGCGGGAGGGTCCTACAATGAGCAGTTCTTC. This encodes CASSLVAGGSYNEQFF. The chain carries TRBV5-1 and TRBJ2-1, with 11 bases that match TRBD2. This CDR3 has 16 amino acids. Trimming took 0 bases from V and 1 from J; bases not matched to a gene: 0. Germline CDR1 reads SGHRS; CDR2 reads YFSETQ.

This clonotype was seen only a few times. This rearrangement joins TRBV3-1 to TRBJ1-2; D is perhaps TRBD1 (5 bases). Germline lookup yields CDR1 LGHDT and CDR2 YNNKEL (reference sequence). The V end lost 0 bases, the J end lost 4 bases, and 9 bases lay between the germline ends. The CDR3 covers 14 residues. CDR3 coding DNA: TGTGCCAGCAGCCAAGACAGGGCGAGCTATGGCTACACCTTC. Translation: CASSQDRASYGYTF.

The CDR3 DNA is TGCGCCAGCAGCCCTTCGACAGGCAATAACTATGGCTACACCTTC. Its translation: CASSPSTGNNYGYTF. This chain links TRBV5-1 with TRBJ1-2; D perhaps matches TRBD1 (6 bases). The CDR3 is 15 residues long. V was clipped by 4 bases and J by 1 base, with 14 bases between them. Germline V lookup: CDR1 SGHRS, CDR2 YFSETQ.

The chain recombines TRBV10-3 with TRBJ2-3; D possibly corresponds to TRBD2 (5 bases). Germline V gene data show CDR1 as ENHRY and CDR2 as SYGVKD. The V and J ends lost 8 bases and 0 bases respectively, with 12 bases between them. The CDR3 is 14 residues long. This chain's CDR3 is CAIRPAGSTDTQYF. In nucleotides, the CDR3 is TGTGCCATCCGGCCCGCGGGTAGCACAGATACGCAGTATTTT.

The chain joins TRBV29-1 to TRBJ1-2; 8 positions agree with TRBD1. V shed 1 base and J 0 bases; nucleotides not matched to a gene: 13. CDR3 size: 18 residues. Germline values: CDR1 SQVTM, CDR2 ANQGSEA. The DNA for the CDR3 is TGCAGCGTTGAAGGAGGAGGCGACAGGGGCTCAGCTAACTATGGCTACACCTTC. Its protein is CSVEGGGDRGSANYGYTF.

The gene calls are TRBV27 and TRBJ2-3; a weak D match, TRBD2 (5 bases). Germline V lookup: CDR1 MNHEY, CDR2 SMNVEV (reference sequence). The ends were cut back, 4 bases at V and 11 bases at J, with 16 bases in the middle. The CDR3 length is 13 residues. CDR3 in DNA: TGTGCCAGCAGTTCTACACACGGACGGGGGCAGTATTTT. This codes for CASSSTHGRGQYF.

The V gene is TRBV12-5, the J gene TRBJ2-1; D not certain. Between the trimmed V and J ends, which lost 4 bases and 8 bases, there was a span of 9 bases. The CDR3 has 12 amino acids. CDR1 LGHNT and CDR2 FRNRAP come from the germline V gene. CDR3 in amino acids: CASGSQSDEQFF. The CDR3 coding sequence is TGTGCTAGTGGTTCACAGAGCGATGAGCAGTTCTTC.

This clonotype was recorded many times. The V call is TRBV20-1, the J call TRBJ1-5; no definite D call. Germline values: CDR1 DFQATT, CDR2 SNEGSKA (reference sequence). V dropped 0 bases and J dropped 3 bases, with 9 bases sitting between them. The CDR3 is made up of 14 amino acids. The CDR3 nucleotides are TGCAGTGCTAGAGATGCACGGAACAATCAGCCCCAGCATTTT. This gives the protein CSARDARNNQPQHF.

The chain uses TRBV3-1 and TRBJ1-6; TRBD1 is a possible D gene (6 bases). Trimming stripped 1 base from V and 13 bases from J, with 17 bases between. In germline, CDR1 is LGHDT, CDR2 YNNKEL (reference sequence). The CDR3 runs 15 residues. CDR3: CASSQGWKGGFPLHF. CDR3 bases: TGTGCCAGCAGCCAAGGCTGGAAGGGGGGGTTCCCCCTCCACTTT.